Listed below are T cell receptor beta chains from one sample, sequenced in a study of CD8 T cells in Susac syndrome. TCRdb re-called the immunoSEQ multiplex PCR reads through MiXCR, storing one row per CDR3 protein. The sample includes 150,000 to 200,000 distinct CDR3 sequences, over 85% of them seen just once. The specimen was CD4+ T cells from PBMCs. Receptor source: a human donor in good health. The conserved cysteine and the conserved F or W are not part of the CDR3 here.

TRBV9	12	TRBJ1-6	ASSVQDQDSPLH
TRBV27	12	TRBJ1-3	ASRSEGSGNTIY
TRBV4-3	11	TRBJ1-1	ASPGGGNTEAF
TRBV4-2	11	TRBJ1-6	ASSQKQGAPLH
TRBV12-3/TRBV12-4	15	TRBJ2-3	ASSHILGDTSTNTQY
TRBV15	12	TRBJ1-6	ATSSRGGNSPLH
TRBV5-4	11	TRBJ2-7	ASSPAVGEEQY
TRBV19	9	TRBJ2-3	ASREGQVKY
TRBV19	14	TRBJ2-7	ASSPGFRRPDVEQY
TRBV3-1	12	TRBJ1-2	ASSQVVGGRGYT
TRBV2	13	TRBJ2-3	ASSVGLAARDTQY
TRBV20-1	9	TRBJ2-7	SASRGDEQY
TRBV29-1	10	TRBJ1-2	SVVTGNYGYT
TRBV21-1	11	TRBJ2-7	ASSQGSSDEQY
TRBV2	11	TRBJ2-3	ASWQGVADTQY
TRBV20-1	10	TRBJ1-5	SARAEDQPQH
TRBV20-1	11	TRBJ2-3	SADGGGADTQY
TRBV3-1	9	TRBJ2-7	ASSQTGVQY
TRBV4-2	14	TRBJ1-6	ASSQDTGAFNSPLH
TRBV29-1	11	TRBJ1-2	SVGDRPSSGYT
TRBV19	12	TRBJ1-5	ASSIGQSGQPQH
TRBV11-1	10	TRBJ2-1	ASKPFGNEQF
TRBV29-1	11	TRBJ2-7	SVRTSEFSEQY
TRBV29-1	12	TRBJ2-7	SVIRTGKDGEQY
TRBV7-9	11	TRBJ2-5	ASIQIGGETQY
TRBV2	12	TRBJ2-1	ATGLAGAFNEQF
TRBV6-5	13	TRBJ2-2	ASRSPGRTTGELF
TRBV7-2	12	TRBJ2-7	ASSKTWGTYEQY
TRBV3-1	9	TRBJ2-1	ASSHWGEQF
TRBV24-1	15	TRBJ2-5	ATSGMTGGPTQETQY
TRBV6-5	13	TRBJ1-5	ASREQAYSNQPQH
TRBV5-4	14	TRBJ2-5	ASSLGQRGPQETQY
TRBV5-4	13	TRBJ2-5	ASSSTSGSQETQY
TRBV30	10	TRBJ2-3	AWRNSADTQY
TRBV28	10	TRBJ1-6	ASTGYNSPLH
TRBV12-3/TRBV12-4	14	TRBJ2-2	ASSFRRTGIGGELF
TRBV29-1	12	TRBJ2-7	SVVRLGSSYEQY
TRBV15	12	TRBJ2-1	ATSSRDPAHEQF
TRBV29-1	9	TRBJ1-1	SVLENTEAF
TRBV30	11	TRBJ2-2	AWSVGASRELF
TRBV19	9	TRBJ1-6	ASSIRGQLH
TRBV20-1	11	TRBJ2-7	SAIPGRLYEQY